Each of the 30 T cell receptor beta chains below was sequenced from the same sample in a study of cytomegalovirus exposure and HLA in healthy donors. A multiplex PCR was run with 60 Vbeta primers and 13 Jbeta primers. Clones were read by immunoSEQ multiplex PCR, and TCRdb kept only the in-frame ones, dropping some. The sample shows around 150,000 clones, around 75% of them seen only once. The material sequenced was PBMCs. The receptor source for this set is a male donor in good health and CMV-seronegative.

The genes are TRBV7-8 and TRBJ2-1, with 9 positions matching TRBD2. CDR3 length: 15 amino acids. V lost 2 bases and J lost 10; bases outside the gene matches: 9. Germline CDR1 reads SGHVS; CDR2 reads FQNEAQ. The CDR3 sequence is CASSLRGGRAREQFF. The CDR3 coding sequence is TGTGCCAGCAGCTTACGGGGCGGGAGGGCCAGGGAGCAGTTCTTC.

In this sample, this clone turned up once. The chain uses TRBV5-1 and TRBJ2-3; possible D gene TRBD1, 6 bases. The CDR3 is 15 residues long. Between the trimmed V and J ends, which lost 4 bases and 2 bases, there was a span of 14 bases. Germline-derived CDR1 and CDR2 are SGHRS and YFSETQ. The CDR3 sequence is CASSRGSLNTDTQYF. CDR3 DNA: TGCGCCAGCAGCAGGGGGAGTCTCAACACAGATACGCAGTATTTT.

The table lists this clone with a count of one. The chain is built from TRBV18 and TRBJ2-7, with a weak D call TRBD1 (6 bases). The V and J ends lost 5 bases and 5 bases respectively, with 16 bases between them. The CDR3 spans 14 residues. Per germline, CDR1 KGHSH and CDR2 LQKENI. CDR3 coding DNA: TGTGCCAGCTCAGCGTCGACAGGATCGGACGAGCAGTACTTC. Translation: CASSASTGSDEQYF.

This chain joins TRBV6-6 and TRBJ2-6; 9 bases agree with TRBD1. CDR1 is MNHNY, CDR2 SVGAGI, per germline (reference sequence). Trimming at V came to 0 bases and at J to 5 bases, leaving 2 bases not matched to a gene. The CDR3 has 16 amino acids. CDR3 protein: CASSYSNRGRANVLTF. The DNA for the CDR3 is TGTGCCAGCAGTTACTCTAACAGGGGGCGGGCCAACGTCCTGACTTTC.

This clone appeared a single time. CDR3 protein: CASSFGQDAYNEQFF. CDR3 in DNA: TGCGCCAGCAGCTTCGGACAAGACGCCTACAATGAGCAGTTCTTC. The rearrangement uses TRBV5-1 and TRBJ2-1, with D possibly matching TRBD1 (5 bases). The ends were cut back, 2 bases at V and 2 bases at J, with 11 bases in the middle. The CDR3 consists of 15 residues. From germline, CDR1 is SGHRS and CDR2 YFSETQ.

This clone has only a few counts. The chain couples TRBV7-9 to TRBJ1-1, with D perhaps TRBD1 (5 bases). The ends were cut back, 5 bases at V and 3 bases at J, with 10 bases in the middle. Germline values: CDR1 SEHNR, CDR2 FQNEAQ (reference sequence). The CDR3 consists of 13 residues. CDR3 loop: CASSIDSYTEAFF. As DNA, the CDR3 is TGTGCCAGCAGCATAGACAGCTACACTGAAGCTTTCTTT.

In this sample, this clone turned up a few times. This chain uses TRBV9 with TRBJ1-2; 8 nucleotides align to TRBD1. Germline CDR1 SGDLS, CDR2 YYNGEE. The CDR3 totals 14 residues. The ends lost 4 bases at V and 2 bases at J; junction bases unmatched: 4. Here the CDR3 DNA reads TGTGCCAGCAGCCCCCGGACAGGGAACTATGGCTACACCTTC. Protein: CASSPRTGNYGYTF. Full variable domain (remainder filled in from reference TRBV9 and TRBJ1-2): DSGVTQTPKHLITATGQRVTLRCSPRSGDLSVYWYQQSLDQGLQFLIQYYNGEERAKGNILERFSAQQFPDLHSELNLSSLELGDSALYFCASSPRTGNYGYTFGSGTRLTVV.

About this clone itself: In the same sample, other DNA sequences code for this CDR3. The chain links TRBV7-6 to TRBJ2-2; TRBD1 matches at 11 bases. CDR1 is SGHVS, CDR2 FNYEAQ, per germline. CDR3 size: 14 residues. Losses at the gene ends were 0 bases for V and 15 bases for J; bases not matched to a gene: 6. In nucleotides, the CDR3 is TGTGCCAGCAGCTTAGCGAGCGGGACAGGGGGGATGTTTTTT. Its translation is CASSLASGTGGMFF.

J is TRBJ1-3 and V is TRBV5-8, with 8 positions matching TRBD1. There are 14 residues in the CDR3. Trimming at V came to 4 bases and at J to 2 bases, leaving 2 bases not matched to a gene. Germline CDR1 reads SGHTS; CDR2 reads YDEGEE. The CDR3 sequence is CASSQTGAGNTIYF. The CDR3 DNA reads TGTGCCAGCAGCCAGACAGGGGCTGGAAACACCATATATTTT.

This clone was detected a few times. The chain uses TRBV6-5 and TRBJ1-1; TRBD1 might be the D (5 bases). CDR1 is MNHEY, CDR2 SVGAGI, per germline. The V and J ends lost 1 base and 8 bases respectively, with 11 bases between them. The CDR3 runs 13 residues. The CDR3 DNA reads as TGTGCCAGCAGTTACTTCTCGACAGCAGAAGCTTTCTTT. This translates into CASSYFSTAEAFF.

The genes are TRBV6-1 and TRBJ1-2; unclear D gene. Germline values: CDR1 MNHNS, CDR2 SASEGT. The CDR3 spans 13 residues. V lost 4 bases and J lost 3, with 9 bases in between. The CDR3 nucleotides are TGTGCCAGCAGTGTGGAAGAGGACTATGGCTACACCTTC. Translated: CASSVEEDYGYTF.

This chain links TRBV25-1 with TRBJ2-7, with 7 bases identical to TRBD1. Germline-derived CDR1 and CDR2 are MGHDK and SYGVNS. Trimming cost V 7 bases and J 0 bases; bases outside gene matches: 3. There are 13 residues in the CDR3. This chain's CDR3 is CASTRDSSYEQYF. The DNA of the CDR3 is TGTGCCAGCACCCGGGACAGCTCCTACGAGCAGTACTTC.

The J gene is TRBJ2-7, the V gene TRBV30; possible D gene TRBD2, 6 bases. CDR1 is GTSNPN, CDR2 SVGIG, per germline (reference sequence). The length of the CDR3 is 12 residues. V lost 4 bases to trimming and J lost 7 bases, with 14 bases between them. The CDR3 loop is CAWTRDSSEQYF. CDR3 sequence (DNA): TGTGCCTGGACGAGGGACTCCTCGGAGCAGTACTTC.

V and J are TRBV7-6 and TRBJ2-5; D ambiguous. The germline V gene encodes CDR1 SGHVS and CDR2 FNYEAQ. V lost 5 bases to trimming and J lost 5 bases, with 9 bases between them. The CDR3 has 12 residues. The DNA for the CDR3 is TGTGCCAGCAGCCACGAGGTCGAGACCCAGTACTTC. It is translated as CASSHEVETQYF.

V gene TRBV5-1 combines with J gene TRBJ2-2, with 9 bases identical to TRBD2. The V gene's germline CDR1 is SGHRS and CDR2 YFSETQ. V lost 4 bases, J lost 1 base, and 5 bases stayed unmatched. The CDR3 spans 16 residues. CDR3 in DNA: TGCGCCAGCAGCCCGCTTAGCGGGGGGAACACCGGGGAGCTGTTTTTT. It encodes CASSPLSGGNTGELFF.

This clone was recorded a few times. V usage is TRBV7-9 and J usage is TRBJ1-1; D not resolved. The germline gives CDR1 SEHNR, CDR2 FQNEAQ (reference sequence). The CDR3 loop spans 14 amino acids. V lost 1 base, J lost 3 bases, and 9 bases lay in between. The CDR3 DNA sequence: TGTGCCAGCAGCTTAGGTACGGCGGACACTGAAGCTTTCTTT. Protein sequence: CASSLGTADTEAFF.

The rearrangement links TRBV4-1 to TRBJ1-2; D is perhaps TRBD1 (6 bases). The CDR3 consists of 13 residues. CDR1 is MGHRA and CDR2 is YSYEKL in the germline V gene. Trimming removed 2 bases from V and 7 bases from J, with 11 bases in between. DNA for the CDR3: TGCGCCAGCAGCCAACTGGGGGGGCGTGGCTACACCTTC. As protein: CASSQLGGRGYTF.

This chain links TRBV4-1 with TRBJ2-2; 10 bases are shared with TRBD2. The CDR3 has 17 residues. Unmatched junction bases numbered 7, after V lost 3 bases and J lost 3 bases. Germline lookup yields CDR1 MGHRA and CDR2 YSYEKL. The CDR3 loop is CASSHPSGRADTGELFF. CDR3 nucleotide sequence: TGCGCCAGCAGCCATCCAAGCGGGAGGGCCGACACCGGGGAGCTGTTTTTT.

The chain carries TRBV4-1 and TRBJ2-1, with a possible D match to TRBD2 (5 bases). The V gene's germline CDR1 is MGHRA and CDR2 YSYEKL. CDR3 length equals 16 residues. Deletions cut 0 bases from V and 7 bases from J, with 16 bases between. This CDR3 reads CASSQDRGVGTNEQFF. The CDR3 nucleotides are TGCGCCAGCAGCCAAGATCGGGGTGTAGGTACGAATGAGCAGTTCTTC.

This rearrangement joins TRBV7-3 to TRBJ2-5; tentative D call: TRBD1 (5 bases). The germline V gene has CDR1 SGHTA and CDR2 FQGTGA. The CDR3 totals 14 residues. V was pared by 0 bases and J by 4 bases, with 9 bases between. CDR3: CASSLTGARETQYF. The CDR3 region has the DNA TGTGCCAGCAGCTTAACAGGGGCTCGAGAGACCCAGTACTTC.

This clone has just a few counts. Germline and junction disagree at one end, which may indicate a read error. The rearrangement uses TRBV7-9 and TRBJ1-5, with a possible D match to TRBD1 (6 bases). The CDR3 consists of 15 residues. Per the germline V gene, CDR1 is SEHNR and CDR2 is FQNEAQ (reference sequence). CDR3: CSSSSLAGGNQPQHF. CDR3 DNA sequence: TGTTCCAGCAGCTCATTAGCAGGGGGCAATCAGCCCCAGCATTTT.

CDR3 region: CASSLGQLNEKLFF. The CDR3 coding sequence is TGTGCCAGCAGCTTAGGGCAATTGAATGAAAAACTGTTTTTT. The chain employs TRBV7-8 and TRBJ1-4; D is undetermined. The CDR3 extends over 14 amino acids. The germline CDR1 and CDR2 sequences are SGHVS and FQNEAQ. V lost 1 base and J 5 bases, leaving 8 bases between the germline ends.

The V gene is TRBV7-3, the J gene TRBJ2-7; TRBD1 is a possible D gene (6 bases). This CDR3 has 19 residues. Germline V CDR1 and CDR2: SGHTA, FQGTGA. With 2 bases removed from V and 2 bases from J, the gap between germline ends came to 25 bases. The CDR3 DNA is TGTGCCAGCAGCTTATCTCCGGATCTCGGGACACTCAAACCCTACGAGCAGTACTTC. Encoded protein: CASSLSPDLGTLKPYEQYF.

The chain links TRBV10-3 to TRBJ1-2, with 7 bases that match TRBD1. V was clipped by 4 bases and J by 2 bases; unmatched bases: 4. The CDR3 consists of 14 residues. Per germline, CDR1 ENHRY and CDR2 SYGVKD. The chain's CDR3 is CAISVQTGNYGYTF. The CDR3 coding sequence is TGTGCCATCAGTGTGCAGACAGGGAACTATGGCTACACCTTC.

The chain employs TRBV6-5 and TRBJ2-7; TRBD2 agrees at 10 bases. Germline assignment: CDR1 MNHEY and CDR2 SVGAGI. This CDR3 is 15 amino acids long. The junction had 7 bases not matched to a gene; V was cut back by 6 bases and J by 2 bases. CDR3 amino acids: CASSARTSGPYEQYF. CDR3 coding DNA: TGTGCCAGCAGCGCCCGGACTAGCGGACCCTACGAGCAGTACTTC.

V usage is TRBV2 and J usage is TRBJ1-3, with 7 bases matching TRBD1. With 10 bases clipped from V and 4 bases from J, the junction kept 4 bases outside the gene matches. Germline lookup yields CDR1 SNHLY and CDR2 FYNNEI. This CDR3 is 12 amino acids long. The CDR3 loop reads CATLQGGNTIYF. The CDR3 coding sequence is TGTGCCACCCTACAGGGGGGAAACACCATATATTTT.

V usage is TRBV10-3 and J usage is TRBJ2-5; 14 bases align to TRBD2. V shed 0 bases, J shed 5 bases, and the junction held 2 bases outside the gene matches. The CDR3 covers 16 residues. Germline CDR1 and CDR2: ENHRY and SYGVKD. The CDR3 spells CAISESTSGGVETQYF. CDR3 nucleotide sequence: TGTGCCATCAGTGAGTCGACTAGCGGGGGGGTGGAGACCCAGTACTTC.

This clone was observed a few times. The chain links TRBV5-6 to TRBJ1-5; D possibly corresponds to TRBD1 (5 bases). Germline V gene sequence: CDR1 SGHDT, CDR2 YYEEEE. V lost 3 bases and J lost 6, with 13 bases in between. The CDR3 runs to 14 residues. The CDR3 is CASSSAGKSQPQHF. CDR3 coding DNA: TGTGCCAGCAGCTCGGCAGGGAAGAGTCAGCCCCAGCATTTT.

The V and J genes are TRBV5-6 and TRBJ1-2; 7 bases fit TRBD1. Unmatched junction bases numbered 5, after V lost 6 bases and J lost 0 bases. CDR1 and CDR2 from the germline V gene are SGHDT and YYEEEE. The CDR3 has 14 residues. The CDR3 bases are TGTGCCAGCAACCTACAGGGGACTAACTATGGCTACACCTTC. This encodes CASNLQGTNYGYTF.

The J gene is TRBJ2-3, the V gene TRBV13, with 7 positions matching TRBD2. With 6 bases clipped from V and 0 bases from J, the junction kept 3 bases outside the gene matches. CDR1 is PRHDT and CDR2 is FYEKMQ in the germline V gene (reference sequence). The CDR3 length is 14 residues. CDR3 sequence: CASSNSGSTDTQYF. The DNA for the CDR3 is TGTGCCAGCAGTAATAGCGGGAGCACAGATACGCAGTATTTT.